This T cell receptor (beta chain) was sequenced for a study of OX40 agonist ivuxolimab in advanced cancers. Overall study: The patients' treatment was ivuxolimab, an agonistic anti-OX40 (CD134) antibody. Dose-escalation patients were diagnosed with hepatocellular carcinoma, melanoma, renal cell cancer or head and neck cancer. Three patients got partial responses; one had hepatocellular carcinoma and two had cutaneous melanoma.

Using immunoSEQ multiplex PCR, the repertoire was profiled, and TCRdb retains in-frame clones only, with some absent. The sample consists of more than 75,000 clones, approximately 80% of them appearing once. CDR3 length equals 14 residues. The V and J ends lost 5 bases and 2 bases respectively, with 13 bases between them. The germline gives CDR1 SGHAT, CDR2 FQNNGV. If patients had autoimmune disease history or systemic immunosuppression, they were excluded. This sample comprised CD4+ or CD8+ T cells sorted from blood, obtained in a trial of the OX40 agonist ivuxolimab. The chain joins TRBV11-2 to TRBJ2-7; D is ambiguous. The sequence derives from an adult with an advanced solid tumor such as melanoma, head and neck, liver or kidney cancer. CDR3 sequence (DNA): TGTGCCAGCAGCCCGCCGGGCTCGCCCTACGAGCAGTACTTC. It translates to CASSPPGSPYEQYF.